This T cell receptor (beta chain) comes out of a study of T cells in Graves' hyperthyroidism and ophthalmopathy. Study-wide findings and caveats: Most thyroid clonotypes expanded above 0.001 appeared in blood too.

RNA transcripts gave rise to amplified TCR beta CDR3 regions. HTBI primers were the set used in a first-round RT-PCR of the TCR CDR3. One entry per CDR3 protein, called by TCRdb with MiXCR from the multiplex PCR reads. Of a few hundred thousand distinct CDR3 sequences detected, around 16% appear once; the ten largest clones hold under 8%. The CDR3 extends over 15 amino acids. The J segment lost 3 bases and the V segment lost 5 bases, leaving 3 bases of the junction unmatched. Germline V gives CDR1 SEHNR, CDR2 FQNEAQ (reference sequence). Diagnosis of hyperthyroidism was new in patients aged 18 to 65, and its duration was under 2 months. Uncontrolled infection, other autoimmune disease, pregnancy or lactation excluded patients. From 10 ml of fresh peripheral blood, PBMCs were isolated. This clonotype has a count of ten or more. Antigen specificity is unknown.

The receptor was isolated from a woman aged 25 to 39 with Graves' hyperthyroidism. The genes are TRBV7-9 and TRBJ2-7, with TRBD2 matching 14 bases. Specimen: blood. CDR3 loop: CASSGGTSGSYEQYF. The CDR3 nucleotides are TGTGCCAGCAGCGGGGGGACTAGCGGGAGCTACGAGCAGTACTTC.